This passage covers 20 T cell receptor beta chains from one sample sequenced in a study of spatial heterogeneity in lung cancer. TCRdb used MiXCR to reprocess the 5' RACE reads, holding one entry per CDR3 protein. Found here are 4,000 to 5,500 distinct CDR3 sequences, about 17% of them singletons; the top ten hold 20% to 25%. Time point given: sample taken at primary tumor resection. Extraction of whole RNA from tumor, nontumor lung or frozen PBMC preceded unsorted sequencing. Here the sequenced sample was normal lung tissue next to the tumor, taken at surgery. Source of these receptors: a male donor with early-stage non-small cell lung cancer.

At least ten counts were recorded for this clonotype. The chain joins TRBV12-3 or TRBV12-4 to TRBJ2-2, with 10 bases lining up with TRBD2. This CDR3 has 17 amino acids. V was pared by 6 bases and J by 2 bases, with 9 bases of the junction left unmatched. The CDR3 protein is CASSPSVAGGNTGELFF. CDR3 nucleotide sequence: TGTGCCAGCAGCCCATCCGTAGCGGGGGGAAACACCGGGGAGCTGTTTTTT.

This clonotype has a count of ten or more. The V and J genes are TRBV13 and TRBJ2-6; 8 nucleotides line up with TRBD1. The germline CDR1 and CDR2 sequences are PRHDT and FYEKMQ (reference sequence). The CDR3 loop spans 17 amino acids. Unmatched junction bases numbered 6, after V lost 0 bases and J lost 5 bases. DNA of the CDR3: TGTGCCAGCAGCTTAGGGGCAGGGGGCGACTGGGCCAACGTCCTGACTTTC. As protein: CASSLGAGGDWANVLTF.

This clonotype is deemed medium-sized. This chain connects TRBV5-1 to TRBJ1-4; perhaps TRBD1 as D (6 bases). The CDR3 spans 15 residues. CDR1 is SGHRS, CDR2 YFSETQ, per germline. V gave up 0 bases and J gave up 7 bases, with 13 bases separating them. The CDR3 loop reads CASSLARGSSEKLFF. The CDR3 DNA follows: TGCGCCAGCAGCTTGGCTAGGGGGTCGAGTGAAAAACTGTTTTTT.

This clonotype was detected only a few times. The chain couples TRBV7-2 to TRBJ1-1, with D unresolved. The CDR3 is made up of 13 amino acids. The ends were cut back, 2 bases at V and 7 bases at J, with 11 bases in the middle. Looked up from germline, CDR1 is SGHTA and CDR2 is FQGNSA. CDR3 protein: CASSLNGRGEAFF. DNA of the CDR3: TGTGCCAGCAGCTTAAATGGACGGGGTGAAGCTTTCTTT.

This clonotype occurred many times. The V gene is TRBV29-1, the J gene TRBJ1-1, with TRBD1 as a possible D gene (5 bases). V was cut by 8 bases and J by 1 base, with 14 bases left in between. Per germline, CDR1 SQVTM and CDR2 ANQGSEA. The CDR3 totals 13 residues. The CDR3 DNA sequence: TGCAGCTCCCCAGGGTTTACGAACACTGAAGCTTTCTTT. Its protein is CSSPGFTNTEAFF.

The chain links TRBV21-1 to TRBJ1-5; whether TRBD1, the table's D call, matches the DNA was not checked. TRBV21-1 constitutes a pseudogene. The CDR3 extends over 14 amino acids. The CDR3 DNA follows: TGTGCCAGCAGCAATCCGGGGCCGAATCAGCCCCAGCATTTT. Its protein is CASSNPGPNQPQHF.

The J gene is TRBJ2-7, the V gene TRBV6-2 or TRBV6-3; no reliable D call. This CDR3 is 15 amino acids long. Trimming cost V 2 bases and J 0 bases, with 11 bases left between them. Germline V gene lookup returns CDR1 MNHEY and CDR2 SVGEGT. CDR3 residues: CASSYPLASSYEQYF. DNA of the CDR3: TGTGCCAGCAGTTACCCCCTGGCAAGCTCCTACGAGCAGTACTTC.

This clonotype counts as medium-sized. The chain combines TRBV20-1 with TRBJ2-5; the D gene could be TRBD1 or TRBD2 (5 bases each). CDR3 size: 13 residues. Germline V lookup: CDR1 DFQATT, CDR2 SNEGSKA (reference sequence). Trimming removed 0 bases from V and 5 bases from J, with 10 bases in between. CDR3 in amino acids: CSAREGESETQYF. The CDR3, as DNA: TGCAGTGCTAGAGAAGGGGAGTCGGAGACCCAGTACTTC.

By share, this clonotype ranks as medium-sized (0.01 to 0.1%). This chain uses TRBV28 with TRBJ1-6, with a possible D match to TRBD1 (6 bases). Looked up from germline, CDR1 is MDHEN and CDR2 is SYDVKM. Trimming stripped 11 bases from V and 10 bases from J, with 18 bases between. The CDR3 totals 13 residues. CDR3 DNA: TGTGCCTCGCACAAGGACAGAGGGTCACCCCTCCACTTT. Residues: CASHKDRGSPLHF.

The chain has TRBV18 and TRBJ2-7; 14 bases map to TRBD2. CDR3 length: 16 amino acids. V lost 2 bases and J lost 4; bases outside the gene matches: 4. The germline gives CDR1 KGHSH, CDR2 LQKENI. The CDR3 here is CASSPYGTSGSYEQYF. The CDR3 DNA reads TGTGCCAGCTCACCATACGGGACTAGCGGGAGTTACGAGCAGTACTTC.

This clonotype is labeled as medium-sized (0.01 to 0.1%). The J gene is TRBJ2-3, the V gene TRBV2; 9 bases match TRBD2. After removal of 5 bases from V and 0 bases from J, the junction contained 9 bases not matched to a gene. CDR3 length: 17 amino acids. Per germline, CDR1 SNHLY and CDR2 FYNNEI. In DNA, the CDR3 is TGTGCCAGCAGTTTTGACTCTAGCGGGGAAAGCACAGATACGCAGTATTTT. Protein: CASSFDSSGESTDTQYF.

Within the sample, this clonotype is medium-sized. The rearrangement joins TRBV2 to TRBJ2-2; weak D call: TRBD2 (6 bases). CDR3 length: 15 amino acids. Germline-derived CDR1 and CDR2 are SNHLY and FYNNEI. V was cut by 7 bases and J by 4 bases, with 16 bases left in between. CDR3 DNA: TGTGCCAGCACCCCAGAGAGGAGGGGCACCGGGGAGCTGTTTTTT. Its protein product is CASTPERRGTGELFF.

In this sample, this clonotype is medium-sized (0.01 to 0.1%). This rearrangement joins TRBV20-1 to TRBJ2-1; 8 bases fit TRBD2. The length of the CDR3 is 11 residues. The germline gives CDR1 DFQATT, CDR2 SNEGSKA (reference sequence). V lost 6 bases, J lost 7 bases, and 2 bases stayed unmatched. CDR3 amino acids: CSAERGNEQFF. The CDR3 DNA sequence: TGCAGTGCAGAGCGGGGGAATGAGCAGTTCTTC.

This clonotype is judged medium-sized. The chain recombines TRBV5-1 with TRBJ2-1; 10 nucleotides align to TRBD2. The CDR3 runs to 14 residues. Per germline, CDR1 SGHRS and CDR2 YFSETQ. The trim removed 7 bases at V and 5 bases at J, leaving 6 bases unmatched. The CDR3, as DNA: TGCGCCAGCGCTCTAGCGGGAGATGACAATGAGCAGTTCTTC. Translating gives CASALAGDDNEQFF.

In its sample, this clonotype ranks as medium-sized. The chain recombines TRBV27 with TRBJ2-5; no clear D. CDR3 length: 16 residues. Trimming shortened V by 2 bases and J by 1 base, and 14 bases separated the two germline ends. The V gene's germline CDR1 is MNHEY and CDR2 SMNVEV (reference sequence). The DNA for the CDR3 is TGTGCCAGCAGTTTAAATTCTCGCGGCAGCCAAGAGACCCAGTACTTC. Its protein is CASSLNSRGSQETQYF.

Many counts were recorded for this clonotype. The V and J genes are TRBV11-2 and TRBJ2-7; D possibly uses TRBD1 or TRBD2 (6 bases each). The V end lost 3 bases, the J end lost 7 bases, and 10 bases lay between the germline ends. This CDR3 spans 12 amino acids. Germline V CDR1 and CDR2: SGHAT, FQNNGV. CDR3 DNA sequence: TGTGCCAGCAGCTTGGGGGGCAGAGAGCAGTACGTC. It is translated as CASSLGGREQYV.

This clonotype is classed as medium-sized. The rearrangement uses TRBV12-3 or TRBV12-4 and TRBJ1-5, with 10 bases identical to TRBD1. This CDR3 is built from 14 residues. Unmatched junction bases numbered 5, after V lost 6 bases and J lost 6 bases. The CDR3 protein is CASRTGGEVQPQHF. CDR3 nucleotides: TGTGCCAGCAGGACAGGGGGCGAAGTTCAGCCCCAGCATTTT.

The rearrangement uses TRBV27 and TRBJ2-3, with D possibly being TRBD1 (5 bases). This CDR3 has 11 amino acids. Germline-derived CDR1 and CDR2 are MNHEY and SMNVEV (reference sequence). V was shortened by 10 bases and J by 4 bases, with 9 bases between the two germline ends. The CDR3 region is CATNRPDTQYF. The CDR3 nucleotides are TGTGCCACCAACAGGCCAGATACGCAGTATTTT.

This clonotype has a count of ten or more. The CDR3 loop reads CASSRDRTGTEAFF. CDR3 coding DNA: TGTGCCAGCAGCCGAGACCGGACAGGGACTGAAGCTTTCTTT. V usage is TRBV11-2 and J usage is TRBJ1-1; TRBD1 matches at 8 bases. V shed 5 bases, J shed 5 bases, and the junction held 7 bases outside the gene matches. The CDR3 contains 14 residues. Germline V lookup: CDR1 SGHAT, CDR2 FQNNGV.

This clonotype turned up a few times. The chain carries TRBV28 and TRBJ2-7; no clear D. V lost 1 base and J lost 5, with 3 bases in between. CDR3 length: 11 amino acids. CDR1 and CDR2 from the germline V gene are MDHEN and SYDVKM. For the CDR3, the DNA is TGTGCCAGCAGTTTATCACACGAGCAGTACTTC. Translation: CASSLSHEQYF.